The rows below give T cell receptor beta chains drawn from one sample of a study of blood T cell repertoires in COVID-19. Data came from immunoSEQ multiplex PCR; TCRdb stores just in-frame clones and leaves some out. The sample lists 150,000 to 200,000 clones; 92% were seen once. The sequenced material came from peripheral blood. The origin of the receptors is a young man with COVID-19, enrolled during active disease. The CDR3 runs from the conserved cysteine through the conserved F or W. The D gene is left open where the match is weak. Some rows mark clone size as missing; the rest say once, few, many or name a class of expanded clone.

>.|TRBJ1-3|TRBV28|once
TGTGCCAGCAGCCGACAGGTCTCTGGAAACACCATATATTTT
CASSRQVSGNTIYF
>.|TRBJ1-1|TRBV29-1|.
TGCAGCGCTACAGGGTTCGGTTTTTCCGTGACTGAAGCTTTCTTT
CSATGFGFSVTEAFF
>.|TRBJ1-1|TRBV7-2|.
TGTGCCAGCAGCCCAACAGGGAACACTGAAGCTTTCTTT
CASSPTGNTEAFF
>.|TRBJ2-3|TRBV7-2|.
TGTGCCAGCAGCTTGGAGGGACGGTATTTT
CASSLEGRYF
>TRBD1|TRBJ2-1|TRBV4-1|once
TGCGCCAGCAGCGGGGGACAGGGCTACAATGAGCAGTTCTTC
CASSGGQGYNEQFF
>.|TRBJ2-7|TRBV12-3/TRBV12-4|.
TGTGCCAGCAGCAATTCCTACGAGCAGTACTTC
CASSNSYEQYF
>.|TRBJ2-1|TRBV7-9|.
TGTGCCAGCAGCCGACACGAAAATGAGCAGTTCTTC
CASSRHENEQFF
>.|TRBJ1-2|TRBV7-9|.
TGTGCCAGCAGCTGGGTGGGGGCGCTGGATTATGGCTACACCTTC
CASSWVGALDYGYTF
>TRBD2|TRBJ2-7|TRBV7-8|.
TGTGCCAGCAGCTTAGGACTAGCGGCCACCTACGAGCAGTACTTC
CASSLGLAATYEQYF
>TRBD2|TRBJ2-2|TRBV18|.
TGTGCCAGCTCATTGGGACTACCGGCGAACACCGGGGAGCTGTTTTTT
CASSLGLPANTGELFF
>.|TRBJ1-4|TRBV5-6|few
TGTGCCAGCAGCCGGAGCGGTGAAAAACTGTTTTTT
CASSRSGEKLFF
>.|TRBJ1-2|TRBV5-5|.
TGTGCCAGCAGCTTGAGCGGACAGTTCGCCGGTGGCTACACCTTC
CASSLSGQFAGGYTF
>.|TRBJ2-4|TRBV5-4|.
TGTGCCAGCAGCTTGGAGCCTGGACCTCGGGGAAACATTCAGTACTTC
CASSLEPGPRGNIQYF
>TRBD1|TRBJ2-1|TRBV6-4|.
TGTGCCAGCAGTGACTCAGAGACAGGGGGCAATGAGCAGTTCTTC
CASSDSETGGNEQFF
>.|TRBJ1-5|TRBV4-2|.
TGTGCCAGCAGAATCGCAGGTAGCAATCAGCCCCAGCATTTT
CASRIAGSNQPQHF
>.|TRBJ2-4|TRBV7-2|.
TGTGCCAGCAGCTTAACGAGCTTCGCCAAAAACATTCAGTACTTC
CASSLTSFAKNIQYF
>TRBD2|TRBJ2-1|TRBV7-2|.
TGTGCCAGCAGCATCCGACTAGCGGGGGCCTCCTACAATGAGCAGTTCTTC
CASSIRLAGASYNEQFF
>TRBD1|TRBJ1-1|TRBV7-2|.
TGTGCCAGCAGCTTAGTGTGGACAGGGAACACTGAAGCTTTCTTT
CASSLVWTGNTEAFF
>.|TRBJ2-5|TRBV5-1|once
TGCGCCAGCAGCCTCGGGCCCCAGGGAGAGACCCAGTACTTC
CASSLGPQGETQYF
>TRBD1|TRBJ1-4|TRBV6-5|.
TGTGCCAGCAGTCCCCGGACAGGGAGGAATGAAAAACTGTTTTTT
CASSPRTGRNEKLFF
>TRBD1|TRBJ1-4|TRBV19|.
TGTGCCACCGATGACAGGGTTGGCGAAAAACTGTTTTTT
CATDDRVGEKLFF
>TRBD2|TRBJ2-1|TRBV7-9|.
TGTGCCAGCAGTAGGGAGGGGTACAATGAGCAGTTCTTC
CASSREGYNEQFF
>TRBD1|TRBJ2-7|TRBV6-2/TRBV6-3|once
TGTGCCAGCAGTCCGCCGACAGGGGCCTACGAGCAGTACTTC
CASSPPTGAYEQYF
>.|TRBJ1-1|TRBV27|.
TGTGCCAGCAGAATAACAGGGATGAACACTGAAGCTTTCTTT
CASRITGMNTEAFF
>TRBD2|TRBJ2-2|TRBV4-2|.
TGTGCCAGCAGCTCACAAAAAGGGGAGGGCACCGGGGAGCTGTTTTTT
CASSSQKGEGTGELFF
>.|TRBJ2-1|TRBV7-3|once
TGTGCCAGCAGCTCTCAGGGGAGTTCCTACAATGAGCAGTTCTTC
CASSSQGSSYNEQFF
>.|TRBJ2-7|TRBV27|.
TGTGCCAGCAGTAGAGGGTTGGACGAGCAGTACTTC
CASSRGLDEQYF
>TRBD1|TRBJ1-3|TRBV9|once
TGTGCCAGCAGCGCGACAGGGGCTGGAAACACCATATATTTT
CASSATGAGNTIYF
>.|TRBJ2-7|TRBV24-1|.
TGTGCCACCAGTGACTCTCGCGTACAGGGACCGCAGTACTTC
CATSDSRVQGPQYF
>TRBD1|TRBJ2-3|TRBV19|.
TGTGCCAGTAGTCTCAGGACAGGTCGGGTGGCAGATACGCAGTATTTT
CASSLRTGRVADTQYF
>TRBD1|TRBJ2-7|TRBV3-1/TRBV3-2|.
TGTGCCAGCAGCCGGTTAACAGGGGGTTACGAGCAGTACTTC
CASSRLTGGYEQYF
>.|TRBJ1-1|TRBV7-9|.
TGTGCCAGCAGCTTAAGGCAGGCCGCTGAAGCTTTCTTT
CASSLRQAAEAFF
>.|TRBJ2-7|TRBV13|.
TGTGCCAGCAGCTACCGACAGGGAGGCTACGAGCAGTACTTC
CASSYRQGGYEQYF
>TRBD1|TRBJ1-3|TRBV7-2|.
TGTGCCAGCAGCCCGGGACAGGGTAGACGAAACACCATATATTTT
CASSPGQGRRNTIYF
>TRBD1|TRBJ1-2|TRBV2|.
TGTGCCAGCAGTGTGTCCAGGGGGGATGGCTACACCTTC
CASSVSRGDGYTF
>TRBD1|TRBJ2-7|TRBV11-2|.
TGTGCCAGCAGCTACGGACAGGGGGCATCCTACGAGCAGTACTTC
CASSYGQGASYEQYF
>.|TRBJ1-5|TRBV6-5|once
TGTGCCAGCAGTCTGACGGGAAATCAGCCCCAGCATTTT
CASSLTGNQPQHF
>TRBD2|TRBJ2-1|TRBV5-1|once
TGCGCCAGCTCCGCCTCTAGCGGGTCCTACAATGAGCAGTTCTTC
CASSASSGSYNEQFF
>TRBD1|TRBJ2-7|TRBV11-1|.
TGTGCCAGCAGCTTCGACAGGGCTCCACAGGTCTACGAGCAGTACTTC
CASSFDRAPQVYEQYF
>TRBD2|TRBJ2-7|TRBV28|.
TGTGCCAGCAGCTTAGGGACTAGCGGGAACGAGCAGTACTTC
CASSLGTSGNEQYF
>.|TRBJ2-7|TRBV28|.
TGTGCCAGCAGTTTGATACCTCTAGAGTCCTACGAGCAGTACTTC
CASSLIPLESYEQYF
>.|TRBJ2-3|TRBV24-1|.
TGTGCCACCAGTGATTCCCAGTTGAGGGCTGATACGCAGTATTTT
CATSDSQLRADTQYF
>TRBD1|TRBJ1-2|TRBV24-1|.
TGTGCCACCCGGGACAGCTTTAACTATGGCTACACCTTC
CATRDSFNYGYTF
>.|TRBJ1-3|TRBV25-1|.
TGTGCCAGCAGTGAGGCCGGGTTATTCTCTGGAAACACCATATATTTT
CASSEAGLFSGNTIYF